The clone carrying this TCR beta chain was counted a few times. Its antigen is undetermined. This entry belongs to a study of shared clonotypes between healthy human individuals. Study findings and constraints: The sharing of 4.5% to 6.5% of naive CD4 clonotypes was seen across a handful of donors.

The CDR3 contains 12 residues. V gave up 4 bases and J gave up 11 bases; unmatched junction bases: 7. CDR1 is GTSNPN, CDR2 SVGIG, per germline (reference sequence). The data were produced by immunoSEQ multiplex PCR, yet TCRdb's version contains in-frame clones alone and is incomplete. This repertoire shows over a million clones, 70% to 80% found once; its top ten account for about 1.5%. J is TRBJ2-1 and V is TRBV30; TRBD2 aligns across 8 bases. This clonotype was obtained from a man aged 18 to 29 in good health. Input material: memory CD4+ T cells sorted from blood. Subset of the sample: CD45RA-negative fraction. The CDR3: CAWNRIAGKQFF. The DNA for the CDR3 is TGTGCCTGGAATAGGATAGCGGGGAAGCAGTTCTTC.